This TCR beta chain was sequenced during a study of blood T cell repertoires in COVID-19. The CDR3 is 15 residues long. The junction had 9 bases not matched to a gene; V was cut back by 5 bases and J by 3 bases. Per the germline V gene, CDR1 is SEHNR and CDR2 is FQNEAQ (reference sequence). Sequenced by immunoSEQ multiplex PCR; TCRdb stores in-frame clones only, minus some. The profile shows around 200,000 clones, about 80% of them singletons. This clone was counted once. The source is a man in his fifties with active or convalescent COVID-19. The sequencing sample was made of peripheral blood. The V and J genes are TRBV7-9 and TRBJ1-1, with 7 bases that match TRBD1. For the CDR3, the DNA is TGTGCCAGCAGCCCGATGACAGGGTCGGACACTGAAGCTTTCTTT. Amino acid sequence: CASSPMTGSDTEAFF.